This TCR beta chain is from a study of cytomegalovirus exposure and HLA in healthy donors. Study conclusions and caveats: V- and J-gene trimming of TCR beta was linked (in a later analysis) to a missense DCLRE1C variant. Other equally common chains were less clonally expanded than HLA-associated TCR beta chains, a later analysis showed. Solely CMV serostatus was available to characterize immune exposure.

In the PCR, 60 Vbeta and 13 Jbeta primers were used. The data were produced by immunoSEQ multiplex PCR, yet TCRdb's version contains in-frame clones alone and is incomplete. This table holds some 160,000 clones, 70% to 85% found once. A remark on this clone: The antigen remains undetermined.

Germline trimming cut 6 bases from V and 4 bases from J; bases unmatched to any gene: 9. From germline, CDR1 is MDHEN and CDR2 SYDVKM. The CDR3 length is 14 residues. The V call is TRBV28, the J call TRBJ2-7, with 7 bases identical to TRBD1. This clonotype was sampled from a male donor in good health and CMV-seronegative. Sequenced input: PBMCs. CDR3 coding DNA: TGTGCCAGCAGAGCGTGGACAGGATTTTACGAGCAGTACTTC. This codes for CASRAWTGFYEQYF.